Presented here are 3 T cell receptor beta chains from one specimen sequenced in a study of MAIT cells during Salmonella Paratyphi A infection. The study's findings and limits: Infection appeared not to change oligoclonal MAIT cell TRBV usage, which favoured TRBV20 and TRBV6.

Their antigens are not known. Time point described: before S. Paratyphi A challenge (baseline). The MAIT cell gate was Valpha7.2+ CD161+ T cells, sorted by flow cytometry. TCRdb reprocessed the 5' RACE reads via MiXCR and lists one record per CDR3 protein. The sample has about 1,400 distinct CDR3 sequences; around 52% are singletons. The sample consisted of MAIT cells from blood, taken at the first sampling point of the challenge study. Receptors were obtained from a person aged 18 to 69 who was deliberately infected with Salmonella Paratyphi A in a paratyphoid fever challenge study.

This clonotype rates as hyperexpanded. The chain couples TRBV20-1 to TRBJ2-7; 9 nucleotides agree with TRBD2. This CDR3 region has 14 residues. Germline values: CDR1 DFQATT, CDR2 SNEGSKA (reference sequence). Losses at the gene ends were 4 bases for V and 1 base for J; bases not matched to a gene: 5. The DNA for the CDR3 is TGCAGTGCTAACAGACTAGCGGAATCCTACGAGCAGTACTTC. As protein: CSANRLAESYEQYF.

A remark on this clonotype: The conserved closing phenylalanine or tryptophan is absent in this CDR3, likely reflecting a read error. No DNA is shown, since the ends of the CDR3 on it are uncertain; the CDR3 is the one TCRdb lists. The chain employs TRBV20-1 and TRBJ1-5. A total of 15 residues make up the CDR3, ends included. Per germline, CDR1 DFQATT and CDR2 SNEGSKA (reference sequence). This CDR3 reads CSARELEGGRKKKKG.

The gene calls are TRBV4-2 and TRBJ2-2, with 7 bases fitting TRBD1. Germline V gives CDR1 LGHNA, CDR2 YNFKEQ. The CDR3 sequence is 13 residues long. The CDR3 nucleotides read TGTGCTAGGGCAGGGGGAGAGAGCGGGGAGCTGTTTTTT. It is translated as CARAGGESGELFF.